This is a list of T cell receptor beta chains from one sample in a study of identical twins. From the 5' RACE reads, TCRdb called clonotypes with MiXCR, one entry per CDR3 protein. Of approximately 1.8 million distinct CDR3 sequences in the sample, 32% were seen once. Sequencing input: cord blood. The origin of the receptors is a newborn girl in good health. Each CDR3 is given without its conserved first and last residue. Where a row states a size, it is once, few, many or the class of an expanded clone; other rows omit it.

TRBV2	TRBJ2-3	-	ASRGDTGTDTQY
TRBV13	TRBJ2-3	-	ASSSLGGQTNTDTQY
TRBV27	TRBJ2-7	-	ASSLGLAGASEQY
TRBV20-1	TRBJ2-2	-	SARDPGGYLSGELF
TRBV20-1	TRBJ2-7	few	SARDLGSGTYEQY
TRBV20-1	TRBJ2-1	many	SADGTRYNEQF
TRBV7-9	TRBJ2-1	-	ASSQATSGEQF
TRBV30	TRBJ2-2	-	AWSAMDSYTGELF
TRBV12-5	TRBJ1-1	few	ASGEETGMNTEAF
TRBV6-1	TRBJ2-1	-	ASKVIAGGNEQF
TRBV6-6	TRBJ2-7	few	ASSRSRGSYEQY
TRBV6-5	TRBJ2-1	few	ASSYTRDRPTGYNEQF
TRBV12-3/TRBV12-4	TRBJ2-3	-	AAGLVGTDTQY
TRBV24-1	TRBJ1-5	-	ATSEQFSNQPQH
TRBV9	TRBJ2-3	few	ASSVGAGGPGTDTQY
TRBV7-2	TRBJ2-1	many	ASSSPSASYNEQF
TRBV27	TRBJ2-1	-	ASSAGTSGSGYNEQF
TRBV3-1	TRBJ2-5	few	ASSQAKKNPSQETQY
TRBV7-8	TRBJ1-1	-	ASSLGGLVAF
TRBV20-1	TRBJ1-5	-	SAITDSSPDQPQH
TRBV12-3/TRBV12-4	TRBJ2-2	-	ASSPNPGGGELF
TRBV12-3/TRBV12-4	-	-	ASSLGGKLGETQY
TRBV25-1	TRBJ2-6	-	ASSERSSGANVLT
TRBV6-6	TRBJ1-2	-	ASSYGNVAGYT
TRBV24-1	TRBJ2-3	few	ATSNSGASTDTQY
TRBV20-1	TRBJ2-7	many	SARKNGIPYEQY
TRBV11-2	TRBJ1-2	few	ASSFRDVIYGYT
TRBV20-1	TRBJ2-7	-	SAQDRRPEQY
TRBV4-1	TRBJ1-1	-	ASSQARTFLNTEAF
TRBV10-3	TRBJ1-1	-	AIRTGTGYTEAF
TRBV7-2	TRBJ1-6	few	ASTRDRPFNSPLH
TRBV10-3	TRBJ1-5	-	ASNPGTGDIQPQH
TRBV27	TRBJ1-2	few	ASRPLRTARRYGYT
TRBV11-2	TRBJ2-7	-	ASSLGPDNSYEQY
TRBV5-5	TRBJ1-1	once	ASSLLGSFTEAF
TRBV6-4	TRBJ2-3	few	ASSDSLAGADTQY
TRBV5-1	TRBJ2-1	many	ASSLRYSSYNEQF
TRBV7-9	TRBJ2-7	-	ASSASSGTPSYEQY
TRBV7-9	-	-	ASSSWTGRPYEQY
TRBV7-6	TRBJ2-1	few	ASSGLHNEQF
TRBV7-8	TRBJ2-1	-	ASSLYGGWPSSYNEQF
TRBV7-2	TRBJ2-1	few	ASSLPVEGLRYNEQF
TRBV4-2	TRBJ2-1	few	ASSQGIAGGNEQF
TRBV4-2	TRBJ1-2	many	ASSRGQSPIDYT
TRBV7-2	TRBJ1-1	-	ASSLTDRAGTEAF